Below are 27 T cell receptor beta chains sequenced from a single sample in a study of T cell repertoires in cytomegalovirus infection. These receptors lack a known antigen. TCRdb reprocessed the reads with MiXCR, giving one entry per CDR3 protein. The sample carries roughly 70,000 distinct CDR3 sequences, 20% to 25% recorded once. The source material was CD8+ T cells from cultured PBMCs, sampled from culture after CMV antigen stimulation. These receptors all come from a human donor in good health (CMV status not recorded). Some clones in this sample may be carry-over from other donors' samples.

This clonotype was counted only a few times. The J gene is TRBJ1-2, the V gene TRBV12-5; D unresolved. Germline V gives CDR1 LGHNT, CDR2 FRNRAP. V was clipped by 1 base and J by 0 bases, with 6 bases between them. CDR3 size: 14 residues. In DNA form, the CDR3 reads TGTGCTAGTGGTTTGGCCGGAACTAACTATGGCTACACCTTC. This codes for CASGLAGTNYGYTF.

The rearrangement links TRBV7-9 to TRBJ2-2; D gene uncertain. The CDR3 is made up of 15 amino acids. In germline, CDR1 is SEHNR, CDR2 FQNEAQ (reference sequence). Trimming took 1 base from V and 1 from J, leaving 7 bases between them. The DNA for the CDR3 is TGTGCCAGCAGCTTAGGCAGCTTGAACACCGGGGAGCTGTTTTTT. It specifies CASSLGSLNTGELFF. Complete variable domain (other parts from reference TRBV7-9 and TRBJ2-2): DTGVSQNPRHKITKRGQNVTFRCDPISEHNRLYWYRQTLGQGPEFLTYFQNEAQLEKSRLLSDRFSAERPKGSFSTLEIQRTEQGDSAMYLCASSLGSLNTGELFFGEGSRLTVL.

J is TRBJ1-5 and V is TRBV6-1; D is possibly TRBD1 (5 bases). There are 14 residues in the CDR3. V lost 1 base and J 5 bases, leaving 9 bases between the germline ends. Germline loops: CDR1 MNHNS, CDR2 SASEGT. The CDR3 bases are TGTGCCAGCAGTGAAGGGGGGTTCGATCAGCCCCAGCATTTT. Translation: CASSEGGFDQPQHF.

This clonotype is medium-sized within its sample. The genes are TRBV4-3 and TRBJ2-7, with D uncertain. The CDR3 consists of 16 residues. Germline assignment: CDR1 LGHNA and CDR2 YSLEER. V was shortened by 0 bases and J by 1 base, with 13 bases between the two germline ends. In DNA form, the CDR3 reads TGCGCCAGCAGCCAAGATTACCCGACGTCTTCCTACGAGCAGTACTTC. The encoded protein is CASSQDYPTSSYEQYF.

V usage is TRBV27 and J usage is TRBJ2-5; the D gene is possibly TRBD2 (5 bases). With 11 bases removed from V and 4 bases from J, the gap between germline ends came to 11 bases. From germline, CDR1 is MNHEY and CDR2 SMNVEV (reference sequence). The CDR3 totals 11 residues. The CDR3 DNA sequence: TGTGCCGCCGGGGAAGGAGAGACCCAGTACTTC. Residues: CAAGEGETQYF.

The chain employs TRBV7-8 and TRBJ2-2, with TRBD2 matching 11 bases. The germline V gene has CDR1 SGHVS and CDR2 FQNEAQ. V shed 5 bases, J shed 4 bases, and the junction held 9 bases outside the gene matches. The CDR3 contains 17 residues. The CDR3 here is CASSRDLAGGVTGELFF. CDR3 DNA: TGTGCCAGCAGCCGAGATTTAGCGGGGGGGGTCACCGGGGAGCTGTTTTTT.

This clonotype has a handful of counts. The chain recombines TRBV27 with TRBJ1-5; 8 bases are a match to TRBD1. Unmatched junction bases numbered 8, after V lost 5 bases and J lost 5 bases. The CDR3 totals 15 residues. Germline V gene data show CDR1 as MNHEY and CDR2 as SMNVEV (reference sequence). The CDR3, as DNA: TGTGCCAGCAGTCCTCGGACAGGGAAGGATCAGCCCCAGCATTTT. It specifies CASSPRTGKDQPQHF.

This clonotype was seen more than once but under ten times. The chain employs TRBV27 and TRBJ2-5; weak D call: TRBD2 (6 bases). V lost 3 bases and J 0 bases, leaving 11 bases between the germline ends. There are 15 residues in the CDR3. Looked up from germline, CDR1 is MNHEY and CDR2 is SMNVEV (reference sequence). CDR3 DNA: TGTGCCAGCAGTTTCGCGGGGTCCTACCAAGAGACCCAGTACTTC. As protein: CASSFAGSYQETQYF.

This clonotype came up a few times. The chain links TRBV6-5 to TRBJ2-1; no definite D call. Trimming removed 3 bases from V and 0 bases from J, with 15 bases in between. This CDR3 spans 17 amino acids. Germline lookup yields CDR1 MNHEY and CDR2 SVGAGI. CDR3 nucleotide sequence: TGTGCCAGCAGTTATTATCCGTACGAGAGCTCCTACAATGAGCAGTTCTTC. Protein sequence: CASSYYPYESSYNEQFF.

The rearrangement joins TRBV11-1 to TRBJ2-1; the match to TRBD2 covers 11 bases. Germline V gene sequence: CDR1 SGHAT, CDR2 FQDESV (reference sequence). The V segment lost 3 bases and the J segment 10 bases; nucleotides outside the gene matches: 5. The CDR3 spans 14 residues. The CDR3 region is CASSLTSGEGEQFF. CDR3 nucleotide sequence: TGTGCCAGCAGCTTGACTAGCGGGGAGGGGGAGCAGTTCTTC.

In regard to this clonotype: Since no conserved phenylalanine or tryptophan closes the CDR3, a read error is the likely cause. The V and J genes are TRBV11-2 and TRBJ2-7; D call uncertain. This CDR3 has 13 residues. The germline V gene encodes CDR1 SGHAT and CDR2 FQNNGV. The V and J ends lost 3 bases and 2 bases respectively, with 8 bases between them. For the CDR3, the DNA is TGTGCCAGCAGCTTTGGCCCAGCCTACGAGCAGTACTTA. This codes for CASSFGPAYEQYL.

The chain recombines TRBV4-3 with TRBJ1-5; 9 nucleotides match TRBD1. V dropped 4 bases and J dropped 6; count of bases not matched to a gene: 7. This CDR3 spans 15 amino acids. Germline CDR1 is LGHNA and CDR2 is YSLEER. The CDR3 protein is CASSPGQGGGQPQHF. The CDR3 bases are TGCGCCAGCAGCCCGGGACAGGGAGGCGGTCAGCCCCAGCATTTT.

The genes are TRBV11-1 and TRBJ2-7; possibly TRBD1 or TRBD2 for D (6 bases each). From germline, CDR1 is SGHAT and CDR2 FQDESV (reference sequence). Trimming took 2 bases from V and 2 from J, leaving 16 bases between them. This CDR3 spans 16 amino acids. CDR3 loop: CASSLSRGPPTYEQYF. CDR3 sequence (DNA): TGTGCCAGCAGCTTATCACGGGGGCCACCAACCTACGAGCAGTACTTC. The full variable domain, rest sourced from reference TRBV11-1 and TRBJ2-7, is EAEVAQSPRYKITEKSQAVAFWCDPISGHATLYWYRQILGQGPELLVQFQDESVVDDSQLPKDRFSAERLKGVDSTLKIQPAELGDSAMYLCASSLSRGPPTYEQYFGPGTRLTVT.

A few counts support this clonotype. The CDR3 protein is CASSRDPIRSRYF. As DNA, the CDR3 is TGTGCCAGCAGCCGAGACCCGATTCGATCTCGGTATTTT. The chain links TRBV7-2 to TRBJ2-3; D gene ambiguous. Trimming took 5 bases from V and 14 from J, leaving 20 bases between them. There are 13 residues in the CDR3. Germline CDR1 reads SGHTA; CDR2 reads FQGNSA.

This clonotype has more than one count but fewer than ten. Here the CDR3 reads CASSPKSGGQYNEQFF. DNA of the CDR3: TGTGCCAGCAGCCCGAAGAGCGGGGGGCAATACAATGAGCAGTTCTTC. The chain employs TRBV7-9 and TRBJ2-1; 9 bases align to TRBD2. The CDR3 loop spans 16 amino acids. J was trimmed by 4 bases and V by 5 bases; bases with no gene match: 9. Germline V gene sequence: CDR1 SEHNR, CDR2 FQNEAQ (reference sequence). Supplemented by reference TRBV7-9 and TRBJ2-1, the full variable domain reads DTGVSQNPRHKITKRGQNVTFRCDPISEHNRLYWYRQTLGQGPEFLTYFQNEAQLEKSRLLSDRFSAERPKGSFSTLEIQRTEQGDSAMYLCASSPKSGGQYNEQFFGPGTRLTVL.

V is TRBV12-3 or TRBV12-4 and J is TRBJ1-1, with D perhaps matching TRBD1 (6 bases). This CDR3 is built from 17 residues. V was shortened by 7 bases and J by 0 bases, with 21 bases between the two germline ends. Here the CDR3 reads CASTPFWGRQMNTEAFF. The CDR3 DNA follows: TGTGCCAGCACTCCCTTTTGGGGGCGACAAATGAACACTGAAGCTTTCTTT.

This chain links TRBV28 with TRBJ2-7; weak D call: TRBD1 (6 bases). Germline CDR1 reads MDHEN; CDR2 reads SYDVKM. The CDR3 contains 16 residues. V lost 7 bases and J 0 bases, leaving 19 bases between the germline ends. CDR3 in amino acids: CASTHPRGLNSYEQYF. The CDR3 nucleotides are TGTGCCAGCACTCACCCGAGGGGGTTGAACTCCTACGAGCAGTACTTC.

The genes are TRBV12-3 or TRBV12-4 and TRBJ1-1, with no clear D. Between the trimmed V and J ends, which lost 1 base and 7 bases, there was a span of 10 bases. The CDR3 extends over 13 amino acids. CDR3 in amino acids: CASSLGARGEAFF. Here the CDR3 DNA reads TGTGCCAGCAGTTTAGGAGCGAGAGGTGAAGCTTTCTTT.

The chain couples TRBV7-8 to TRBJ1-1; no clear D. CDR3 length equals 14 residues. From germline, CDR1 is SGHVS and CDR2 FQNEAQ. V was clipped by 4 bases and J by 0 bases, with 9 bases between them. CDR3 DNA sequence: TGTGCCAGCAGCTCCTCGGACCTGAACACTGAAGCTTTCTTT. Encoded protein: CASSSSDLNTEAFF. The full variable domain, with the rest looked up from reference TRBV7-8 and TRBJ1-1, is GAGVSQSPRYKVAKRGQDVALRCDPISGHVSLFWYQQALGQGPEFLTYFQNEAQLDKSGLPSDRFFAERPEGSVSTLKIQRTQQEDSAVYLCASSSSDLNTEAFFGQGTRLTVV.

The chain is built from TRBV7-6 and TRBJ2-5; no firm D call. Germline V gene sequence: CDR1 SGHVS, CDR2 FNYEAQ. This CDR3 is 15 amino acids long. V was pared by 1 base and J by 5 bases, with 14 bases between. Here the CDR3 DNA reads TGTGCCAGCAGCTTAGAGTTCACATCCGGGGAGACCCAGTACTTC. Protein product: CASSLEFTSGETQYF.

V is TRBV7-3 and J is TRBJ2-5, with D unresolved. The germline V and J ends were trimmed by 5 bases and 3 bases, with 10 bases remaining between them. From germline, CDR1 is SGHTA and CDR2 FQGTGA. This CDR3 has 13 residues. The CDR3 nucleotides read TGTGCCAGCAGCCCCAACCCCGAAGAGACCCAGTACTTC. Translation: CASSPNPEETQYF. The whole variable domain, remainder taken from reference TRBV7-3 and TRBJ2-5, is GAGVSQTPSNKVTEKGKYVELRCDPISGHTALYWYRQSLGQGPEFLIYFQGTGAADDSGLPNDRFFAVRPEGSVSTLKIQRTERGDSAVYLCASSPNPEETQYFGPGTRLLVL.

The CDR3 here is CASTGNTEAFF. The CDR3 DNA reads as TGTGCCAGCACCGGGAACACTGAAGCTTTCTTT. The rearrangement joins TRBV7-4 to TRBJ1-1; D is uncertain. Germline V gene lookup returns CDR1 SGHVT and CDR2 SQSDAQ. This CDR3 spans 11 amino acids. V lost 7 bases and J 1 base, leaving 4 bases between the germline ends. Variable domain in full (rest from reference TRBV7-4 and TRBJ1-1): GAGVSQSPRYKVAKRGRDVALRCDSISGHVTLYWYRQTLGQGSEVLTYSQSDAQRDKSGRPSGRFSAERPERSVSTLKIQRTEQGDSAVYLCASTGNTEAFFGQGTRLTVV.

CDR3 nucleotides: TGTGCCAGCAGCTCCCCTCGGACAGGGGGGGGCATTCAGTACTTC. Protein sequence: CASSSPRTGGGIQYF. V gene TRBV7-9 combines with J gene TRBJ2-4; 10 nucleotides match TRBD1. The CDR3 contains 15 residues. Germline V lookup: CDR1 SEHNR, CDR2 FQNEAQ (reference sequence). The V and J ends lost 4 bases and 9 bases, in that order; junction bases with no gene match: 9.

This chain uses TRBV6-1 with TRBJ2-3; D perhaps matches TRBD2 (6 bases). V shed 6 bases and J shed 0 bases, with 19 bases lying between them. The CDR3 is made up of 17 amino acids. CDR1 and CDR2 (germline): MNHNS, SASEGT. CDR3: CASRTSIADSSTDTQYF. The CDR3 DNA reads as TGTGCCAGCAGAACCTCGATAGCGGATTCTAGCACAGATACGCAGTATTTT.

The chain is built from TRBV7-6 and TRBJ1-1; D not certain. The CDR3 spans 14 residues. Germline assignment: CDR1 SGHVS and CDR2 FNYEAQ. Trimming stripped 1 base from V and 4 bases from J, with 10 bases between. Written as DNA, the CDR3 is TGTGCCAGCAGCTTAGGGGCAGGAATCACTGAAGCTTTCTTT. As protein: CASSLGAGITEAFF.

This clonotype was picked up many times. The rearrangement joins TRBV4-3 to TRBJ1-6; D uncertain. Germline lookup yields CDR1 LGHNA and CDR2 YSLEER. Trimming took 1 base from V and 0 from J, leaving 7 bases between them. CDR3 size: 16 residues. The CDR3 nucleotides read TGCGCCAGCAGCCAAGGTTCGCGCTCCTATAATTCACCCCTCCACTTT. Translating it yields CASSQGSRSYNSPLHF.

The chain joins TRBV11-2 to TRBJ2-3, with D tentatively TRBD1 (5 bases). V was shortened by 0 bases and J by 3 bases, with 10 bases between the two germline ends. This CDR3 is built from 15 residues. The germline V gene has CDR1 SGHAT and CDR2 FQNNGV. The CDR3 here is CASSLDSAGTDTQYF. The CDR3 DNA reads TGTGCCAGCAGCTTAGATTCTGCAGGGACAGATACGCAGTATTTT.